This TCR beta chain was sequenced during a study of cytomegalovirus exposure and HLA in healthy donors. The PCR contained 60 Vbeta and 13 Jbeta primers. Clones were sequenced by immunoSEQ multiplex PCR, and TCRdb holds only the in-frame ones, with some missing. The data show fewer than 250,000 clones, roughly 80% seen once. The table lists this clone with a few counts. Per germline, CDR1 GTSNPN and CDR2 SVGIG (reference sequence). V dropped 3 bases and J dropped 2; count of bases not matched to a gene: 7. This CDR3 region has 15 residues. The sequencing input was PBMCs. V usage is TRBV30 and J usage is TRBJ1-3, with 7 bases matching TRBD1. The clonotype comes from a male donor in good health and CMV-seropositive. The CDR3 is CAWRAGGLAGNTIYF. The CDR3 nucleotides read TGTGCCTGGAGAGCAGGGGGTTTGGCTGGAAACACCATATATTTT.